Following are 25 T cell receptor beta chains from one sample sequenced in a study of cytomegalovirus exposure and HLA in healthy donors. Primers included in the PCR were 60 Vbeta and 13 Jbeta primers. Clones were read by immunoSEQ multiplex PCR, and TCRdb kept only the in-frame ones, dropping some. Of about 170,000 clones listed, approximately 78% are singletons. The sample consisted of PBMCs. These receptors came from a male donor in good health and CMV-seronegative.

V gene TRBV18 combines with J gene TRBJ2-7; TRBD2 is a possible D gene (6 bases). CDR1 and CDR2 (germline): KGHSH, LQKENI. CDR3 size: 15 residues. Trimming pared 5 bases from V and 0 bases from J, leaving 14 bases between. The CDR3 DNA reads as TGTGCCAGCTCAAGTCCGGGGGAAAGCTCCTACGAGCAGTACTTC. Translated, it gives CASSSPGESSYEQYF.

In this sample, this clone turned up once. The V and J genes are TRBV5-1 and TRBJ2-5; 11 bases are shared with TRBD1. The last part of the DNA fits TRBJ2-7 better; the J call may be wrong. Germline CDR1 is SGHRS and CDR2 is YFSETQ. The CDR3 runs to 16 residues. CDR3 in DNA: TGCGCCAGCAGCCCAGAGGACAGGGGGCGATTAAGCGAGCAGTACTTC. Translated, it gives CASSPEDRGRLSEQYF.

This clone was observed once. The V call is TRBV7-2, the J call TRBJ2-1; D may be TRBD2 (5 bases). Germline lookup yields CDR1 SGHTA and CDR2 FQGNSA. This CDR3 spans 15 amino acids. V dropped 4 bases and J dropped 3 bases, with 13 bases sitting between them. The CDR3 protein is CASSYRTGNYNEQFF. The CDR3 region has the DNA TGTGCCAGCAGCTATCGGACGGGAAACTACAATGAGCAGTTCTTC.

The chain joins TRBV4-3 to TRBJ1-1, with TRBD1 matching 7 bases. The CDR3 is 15 amino acids. The germline V gene has CDR1 LGHNA and CDR2 YSLEER. With V trimmed by 0 bases and J by 7 bases, 8 bases remained unmatched. The CDR3 loop is CASSQDRTGISEAFF. The CDR3 DNA reads TGCGCCAGCAGCCAAGATCGGACAGGAATAAGTGAAGCTTTCTTT.

The gene calls are TRBV28 and TRBJ2-3; 9 bases match TRBD2. Germline V gives CDR1 MDHEN, CDR2 SYDVKM. V lost 4 bases and J lost 6; bases outside the gene matches: 8. The length of the CDR3 is 15 residues. CDR3 bases: TGTGCCAGCAGTTCCCTAGCGGGATCTTTGGATACGCAGTATTTT. Translated, it gives CASSSLAGSLDTQYF.

The rearrangement joins TRBV9 to TRBJ2-1; TRBD2 agrees at 8 bases. Trimming removed 4 bases from V and 2 bases from J; junction bases left unmatched: 5. The germline CDR1 and CDR2 sequences are SGDLS and YYNGEE. The CDR3 length is 15 residues. The CDR3 is CASSIAGSPYNEQFF. The CDR3 DNA follows: TGTGCCAGCAGCATAGCGGGGTCCCCCTACAATGAGCAGTTCTTC.

The V and J genes are TRBV30 and TRBJ2-6; a possible D gene is TRBD1 (5 bases). V lost 1 base, J lost 2 bases, and 6 bases lay in between. The length of the CDR3 is 14 residues. Germline CDR1 GTSNPN, CDR2 SVGIG (reference sequence). The CDR3 bases are TGTGCCTGGAGTGGGGGCCCTGGGGCCAACGTCCTGACTTTC. This gives the protein CAWSGGPGANVLTF.

The chain employs TRBV4-3 and TRBJ2-3; maybe TRBD2 (6 bases). V was clipped by 4 bases and J by 0 bases, with 11 bases between them. CDR1 and CDR2 from the germline V gene are LGHNA and YSLEER. This CDR3 is built from 15 residues. This chain's CDR3 is CASSRGTLSTDTQYF. CDR3 sequence (DNA): TGCGCCAGCAGCCGCGGGACTTTGAGCACAGATACGCAGTATTTT.

CDR3 sequence (DNA): TGTGCCAGCAGCGGTACTAGCGGGAGACGGCTTGGCTCCTACAATGAGCAGTTCTTC. Translating gives CASSGTSGRRLGSYNEQFF. V usage is TRBV7-9 and J usage is TRBJ2-1; 11 bases are shared with TRBD2. Trimming cost V 5 bases and J 0 bases; bases outside gene matches: 12. The CDR3 is made up of 19 amino acids. Germline CDR1 reads SEHNR; CDR2 reads FQNEAQ (reference sequence).

The chain recombines TRBV7-8 with TRBJ2-3; D is unclear. This CDR3 is 13 amino acids long. The ends were cut back, 7 bases at V and 4 bases at J, with 12 bases in the middle. Per the germline V gene, CDR1 is SGHVS and CDR2 is FQNEAQ. The CDR3 DNA follows: TGTGCCAGCACCAGAGGAAGACCAGATACGCAGTATTTT. This encodes CASTRGRPDTQYF.

This sequence joins TRBV5-1 and TRBJ2-1, with 9 bases that match TRBD2. CDR3 size: 16 residues. Looked up from germline, CDR1 is SGHRS and CDR2 is YFSETQ. The V gene end was trimmed by 5 bases and the J gene end by 3 bases; junction bases not matched to a gene: 9. This CDR3 is CASSPTTSGYYNEQFF. The CDR3 DNA follows: TGCGCCAGCAGTCCGACGACTAGCGGATACTACAATGAGCAGTTCTTC.

The chain combines TRBV9 with TRBJ1-1, with D unclear. Germline CDR1 SGDLS, CDR2 YYNGEE. Trimming removed 0 bases from V and 11 bases from J, with 14 bases in between. The CDR3 sequence is 13 residues long. The CDR3 DNA follows: TGTGCCAGCAGCGTAGAGGAACCGAGCGAGGCTTTCTTT. Translating gives CASSVEEPSEAFF.

The chain is built from TRBV4-2 and TRBJ2-3, with 10 bases fitting TRBD2. The ends lost 1 base at V and 7 bases at J; junction bases unmatched: 11. The CDR3 is 17 amino acids. Germline assignment: CDR1 LGHNA and CDR2 YNFKEQ. The CDR3: CASSQVPQREGPYTQYF. CDR3 sequence (DNA): TGTGCCAGCAGCCAAGTCCCCCAGCGGGAGGGCCCATATACGCAGTATTTT.

This clone was seen more than once but under ten times. CDR3 protein: CASSFSDREAFF. Written as DNA, the CDR3 is TGTGCCAGCAGTTTTTCGGACAGGGAAGCTTTCTTT. V and J are TRBV6-6 and TRBJ1-1; 7 bases map to TRBD1. The J segment lost 8 bases and the V segment lost 4 bases, leaving 4 bases of the junction unmatched. CDR3 length equals 12 residues. Per the germline V gene, CDR1 is MNHNY and CDR2 is SVGAGI (reference sequence).

The chain joins TRBV28 to TRBJ2-2; 11 positions agree with TRBD2. This CDR3 is 18 amino acids long. Germline V lookup: CDR1 MDHEN, CDR2 SYDVKM. J lost 4 bases, V lost 1 base, and 8 bases had no gene match. The CDR3 protein is CASSLFSGRGGLTGELFF. In nucleotides, the CDR3 is TGTGCCAGCAGTTTATTTAGCGGGAGGGGGGGCCTCACCGGGGAGCTGTTTTTT. Filled out from reference TRBV28 and TRBJ2-2, the complete variable domain reads DVKVTQSSRYLVKRTGEKVFLECVQDMDHENMFWYRQDPGLGLRLIYFSYDVKMKEKGDIPEGYSVSREKKERFSLILESASTNQTSMYLCASSLFSGRGGLTGELFFGEGSRLTVL.

The chain joins TRBV7-9 to TRBJ1-6; D is possibly TRBD1 (6 bases). V was shortened by 5 bases and J by 8 bases, with 13 bases between the two germline ends. Germline CDR1 SEHNR, CDR2 FQNEAQ (reference sequence). This CDR3 contains 14 residues. The CDR3 DNA reads as TGTGCCAGCAGCCGGACAGAGGAGCATTCACCCCTCCACTTT. It translates to CASSRTEEHSPLHF.

The CDR3 DNA is TGTGCCAGCAGCTTAAATAAAAATGAGCAGTTCTTC. This codes for CASSLNKNEQFF. The chain has TRBV11-2 and TRBJ2-1, with D unclear. The CDR3 covers 12 residues. Germline V gives CDR1 SGHAT, CDR2 FQNNGV. V was clipped by 2 bases and J by 7 bases, with 6 bases between them.

This chain connects TRBV5-4 to TRBJ2-5, with TRBD2 matching over 10 bases. V shed 4 bases and J 1 base; nucleotides not matched to a gene: 13. The CDR3 has 18 amino acids. Germline V gene lookup returns CDR1 SGHNT and CDR2 YYREEE (reference sequence). The CDR3 spells CASSLELVSGGAQETQYF. CDR3 sequence (DNA): TGTGCCAGCAGCCTAGAATTGGTGAGCGGGGGGGCCCAAGAGACCCAGTACTTC.

This sequence joins TRBV7-6 and TRBJ2-3; 7 bases align to TRBD2. Trimming cost V 1 base and J 2 bases; bases outside gene matches: 6. Germline V lookup: CDR1 SGHVS, CDR2 FNYEAQ. CDR3 length: 16 residues. The DNA of the CDR3 is TGTGCCAGCAGCTTAGGATGGGGGGGATACACAGATACGCAGTATTTT. The encoded protein is CASSLGWGGYTDTQYF.

Remarks on this clone: The germline gene is not matched at one end of the junction; a read error may be the cause. The chain recombines TRBV13 with TRBJ1-2; D might be TRBD1 (5 bases). This CDR3 is 14 amino acids long. Germline values: CDR1 PRHDT, CDR2 FYEKMQ (reference sequence). The CDR3 loop is CASSLVGADYGYPF. DNA for the CDR3: TGTGCCAGCAGCTTAGTCGGGGCGGACTATGGCTACCCCTTC.

The rearrangement uses TRBV6-1 and TRBJ2-5; 7 bases align to TRBD1. The CDR3 consists of 14 residues. V lost 6 bases and J lost 2; bases outside the gene matches: 6. Per germline, CDR1 MNHNS and CDR2 SASEGT. CDR3 DNA sequence: TGTGCCAGCAGCCTGTCGGGACAGCAAGAGACCCAGTACTTC. Its translation is CASSLSGQQETQYF.

This chain uses TRBV9 with TRBJ2-2; 7 bases match TRBD2. Germline-derived CDR1 and CDR2 are SGDLS and YYNGEE. This CDR3 contains 16 residues. J was trimmed by 1 base and V by 4 bases; bases with no gene match: 7. CDR3 coding DNA: TGTGCCAGCAGCCCCCTCCAGCGGGGGAACACCGGGGAGCTGTTTTTT. This gives the protein CASSPLQRGNTGELFF.

This chain connects TRBV6-5 to TRBJ2-3, with 13 bases aligning to TRBD2. The CDR3 is made up of 15 amino acids. Looked up from germline, CDR1 is MNHEY and CDR2 is SVGAGI. Trimming at V came to 6 bases and at J to 1 base, leaving 1 base not matched to a gene. CDR3 sequence (DNA): TGTGCCAGCAGCGGACTAGCGGGAGGCACAGATACGCAGTATTTT. The encoded protein is CASSGLAGGTDTQYF.

V gene TRBV5-1 combines with J gene TRBJ2-3; 7 bases are shared with TRBD2. The trim removed 2 bases at V and 1 base at J, leaving 4 bases unmatched. The CDR3 sequence is 15 residues long. Germline CDR1 reads SGHRS; CDR2 reads YFSETQ. The CDR3 DNA is TGCGCCAGCAGCTTCCGGGGGGTGCGCACAGATACGCAGTATTTT. It codes for CASSFRGVRTDTQYF.

This rearrangement joins TRBV6-1 to TRBJ2-3; weak D call: TRBD2 (5 bases). This CDR3 spans 15 amino acids. V dropped 0 bases and J dropped 5 bases, with 12 bases sitting between them. Looked up from germline, CDR1 is MNHNS and CDR2 is SASEGT. This chain's CDR3 is CASSEAFAGRDTQYF. CDR3 nucleotide sequence: TGTGCCAGCAGTGAAGCGTTCGCGGGCCGAGATACGCAGTATTTT.